Sequencing of this T cell receptor beta chain was carried out in a study of CD4 T cells in relation to SARS-CoV-2 and coronaviruses (dated by TCRdb to the early 2020s). Looking at the study overall: In the ViraFEST assay, PBMCs were cultured with antigen for around nine days, after which TCR beta CDR3s were sequenced to identify antigen-specific clonal expansions. An HIV-1 Nef peptide pool or a culture without peptide was used as the negative reference condition. HLA restriction was mapped for shared crossreactive spike epitopes using patient-derived lymphoblastoid cell lines. Memory CD4+ T cell crossreactivity between SARS-CoV-2 and common cold coronavirus spike proteins was assessed at the TCR clonotype level in the study. The Adaptive Biotechnologies TCR-sequencing kit was used to sequence samples from a few pre-COVID donors and the naive versus memory experiments, whereas other data were Illumina-based. For other donors in the study, expansion assays were sequenced with a different, Illumina-based TCR-beta assay.

Note on this clone: It lacks a known antigen. Nothing much larger sits one base from this clone, and base qualities are not available.

The library was prepared using the immunoSEQ multiplex PCR assay. The source study handled its data this way. During preprocessing, nonproductive sequences were discarded, as were any CDR3s that did not begin with C, did not end with F or W, or were shorter than 7 amino acids. The MANAFEST web app identified antigen-specific clonotypes based on expansion compared with the reference and other culture wells. A clone was considered positive if significant expansion relative to the reference culture was observed in 2 of 3 replicate wells at an FDR below 0.05. For a clone to be considered positive, significant expansion relative to all other tandem wells and an odds ratio above 5 were also required. Pairwise Levenshtein distance, computed with the stringdist R package after three terminal residues were trimmed from each end, was used as the measure of CDR3 homology. The table comes from immuneACCESS by way of TCRdb, which keeps in-frame sequences with V and J called. Part of the clones is missing from these tables; in studies checked, under half for an unresolved V gene and the rest for unknown reasons. V and J calls and clone size follow that table, whereas D and trimming were derived from the DNA. This sample has roughly 24,000 clones in its table, and approximately 76% of those were observed once. Together, the top ten hold roughly 12% of the sample.

Study-wide findings and limitations: Memory CD4+ clonotypes crossrecognizing SARS-CoV-2 and at least one common cold coronavirus spike were found in roughly 59% of donors. Compared with monoreactive clones, crossreactive clones had significantly weaker SARS-CoV-2-driven expansion, a result consistent with antigenic imprinting. Pre-pandemic and post-infection samples were not both contributed by any donor, so tracing of the source of pre-existing responses was limited. The study was constrained by small numbers of patients and of tested TCRs. Because the crossreactivity analysis focused on spike protein, crossreactivity against other viral proteins was not assessed.

CD4+ T cells from unexposed donors were collected before the COVID-19 pandemic (2011-2018). The EasySep CD4+ T cell isolation kit was used to isolate CD4+ T cells once the cultures had run for 10 to 11 days. As cell numbers permitted, CD4+ T cells from unexposed donors were tested for reactivity to SARS-CoV-2 S and N and to four common cold coronavirus spike pools. Approximately 1.8 million PBMCs per well were cultured in IMDM with approximately 5% human AB serum and 8.5 to 10 IU/ml IL-2. Half of the culture medium was replaced with fresh IL-2-containing medium on days 3 and 7. In general, every peptide culture condition was set up in three replicate wells. The leukapheresis product used for the unexposed donors was purchased from a commercial source. Ficoll-Paque PLUS gradient centrifugation was used to isolate PBMCs from leukapheresis product or whole blood. PBMCs were either cryopreserved at -140 degrees C or used fresh in the expansion assay. The QIAamp Micro DNA Kit was used to extract genomic DNA from the CD4+ T cells.

Taken from the germline V gene (reference sequence), the CDR1 and CDR2 loops are SEHNR and FQNEAQ. The CDR3 numbers 12 residues from cysteine through phenylalanine. Just CDR3 DNA is preserved here, 36 bases in frame from base 1. Trimming costs V 1 base and J 7 bases, and their ends lie 5 bases apart. This TCR came from a human donor in good health. The sequenced sample consisted of CD4+ T cells from PBMCs, cultured in vitro. Recombination joined TRBV7-9 with TRBJ2-1; too little of a D gene remains to name it. The CDR3 region has the sequence CASSLGDNEQFF. The nucleotide sequence is TGTGCCAGCAGCTTAGGGGATAATGAGCAGTTCTTC.